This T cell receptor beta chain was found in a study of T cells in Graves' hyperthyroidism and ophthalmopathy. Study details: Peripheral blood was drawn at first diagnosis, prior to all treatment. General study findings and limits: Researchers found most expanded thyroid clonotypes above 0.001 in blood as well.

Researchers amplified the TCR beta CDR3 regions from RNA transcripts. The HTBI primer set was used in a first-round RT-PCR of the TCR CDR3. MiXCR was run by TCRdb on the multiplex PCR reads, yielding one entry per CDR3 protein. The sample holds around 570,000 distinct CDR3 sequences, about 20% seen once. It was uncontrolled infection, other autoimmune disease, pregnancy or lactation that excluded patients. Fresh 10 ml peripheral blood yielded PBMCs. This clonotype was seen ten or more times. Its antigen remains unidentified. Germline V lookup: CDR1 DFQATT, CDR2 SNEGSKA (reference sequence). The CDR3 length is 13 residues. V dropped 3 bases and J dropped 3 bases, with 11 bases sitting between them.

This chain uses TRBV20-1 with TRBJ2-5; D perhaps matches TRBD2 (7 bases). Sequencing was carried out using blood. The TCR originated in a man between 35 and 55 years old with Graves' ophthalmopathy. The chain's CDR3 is CSARRGREETQYF. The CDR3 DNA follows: TGCAGTGCTAGGCGGGGGCGAGAAGAGACCCAGTACTTC.